This is a list of T cell receptor beta chains from one sample in a study of cytomegalovirus exposure and HLA in healthy donors. The data were produced by immunoSEQ multiplex PCR, yet TCRdb's version contains in-frame clones alone and is incomplete. Of some 79,000 clones listed, roughly 93% were seen once; the top ten hold approximately 3%. The sample consisted of PBMCs. These receptors all stem from a woman under 30 in good health and CMV-seropositive. Both conserved end residues are trimmed from each CDR3. Rows give clone size only sometimes, using once, few, many, or a class for an expanded clone.

V,J,size,CDR3
TRBV6-4,TRBJ1-5,NA,ASRRVAGDSNQPQH
TRBV29-1,TRBJ2-3,once,SVSGLAQQLTDTQY
TRBV10-1,TRBJ2-5,NA,ASSEEKREGPLETQY
TRBV5-1,TRBJ2-5,NA,ASSTEGAGGRQTQY
TRBV19,TRBJ1-1,NA,ASSTDRDRGVDTTEAF
TRBV7-7,TRBJ2-7,NA,ASSLMTSASYEQY
TRBV28,TRBJ2-3,once,ASSEPGLAGENTDTQY
TRBV19,TRBJ1-6,NA,ASSIQGADNSPLH
TRBV5-6,TRBJ1-2,NA,ASSPGLNYGYT
TRBV5-4,TRBJ1-2,NA,ASSPAGTRNYGYT
TRBV11-3,TRBJ2-7,NA,ASGQGPYEQY
TRBV9,TRBJ2-2,NA,ASSPYQANTGELF
TRBV4-2,TRBJ2-2,NA,ASSRQGVVNTGELF
TRBV7-9,TRBJ1-2,NA,ASSELGTGENGYT
TRBV28,TRBJ2-3,NA,ASRFSGTGYTDTQY
TRBV27,TRBJ2-2,NA,ASSFDKGGPNTGELF
TRBV6-1,TRBJ1-2,NA,ASSTGLYGYT
TRBV4-1,TRBJ2-1,NA,ASSQDGEVQF
TRBV10-3,TRBJ2-3,NA,AINGQSTDTQY
TRBV6-1,TRBJ2-1,NA,ASSDNGYNEQF
TRBV6-1,TRBJ1-5,NA,ASSERPGFSNQPQH
TRBV19,TRBJ1-3,NA,ASSIQGGSGNTIY
TRBV15,TRBJ2-3,NA,ATSRVGLAGGSTDTQY
TRBV27,TRBJ1-1,NA,ASSPGGPPEAF
TRBV19,TRBJ2-7,NA,ASSSRTGGLHEQY
TRBV7-9,TRBJ2-7,NA,ASSLAGTGGAGQY
TRBV18,TRBJ2-1,NA,ASLKLGQLYNEQF
TRBV27,TRBJ1-1,NA,ASSPRWGGQRTAMNTEAF
TRBV5-1,TRBJ2-1,NA,ASSAVESYNEQF
TRBV6-1,TRBJ2-6,few,ASRVGGSGANVLT
TRBV19,TRBJ2-2,NA,ASSFQGSTGELF
TRBV6-5,TRBJ2-7,NA,ASRPGHTGTYEQY
TRBV5-1,TRBJ1-1,NA,ASGGSEGTEAF
TRBV27,TRBJ2-5,NA,ASSFTGTSKGTQY
TRBV4-3,TRBJ2-1,NA,ASSQGPGLADNEQF
TRBV9,TRBJ2-5,NA,ASSVGVRGETQY
TRBV5-6,TRBJ2-5,NA,ASSMGGRETQY
TRBV5-4,TRBJ2-5,NA,ASSLAVKGGETQY
TRBV6-5,TRBJ1-5,once,ASRNGGITEPQH
TRBV9,TRBJ1-1,NA,ASSEHGNTEAF
TRBV13,TRBJ1-6,once,ASSQGQGARNSPLH